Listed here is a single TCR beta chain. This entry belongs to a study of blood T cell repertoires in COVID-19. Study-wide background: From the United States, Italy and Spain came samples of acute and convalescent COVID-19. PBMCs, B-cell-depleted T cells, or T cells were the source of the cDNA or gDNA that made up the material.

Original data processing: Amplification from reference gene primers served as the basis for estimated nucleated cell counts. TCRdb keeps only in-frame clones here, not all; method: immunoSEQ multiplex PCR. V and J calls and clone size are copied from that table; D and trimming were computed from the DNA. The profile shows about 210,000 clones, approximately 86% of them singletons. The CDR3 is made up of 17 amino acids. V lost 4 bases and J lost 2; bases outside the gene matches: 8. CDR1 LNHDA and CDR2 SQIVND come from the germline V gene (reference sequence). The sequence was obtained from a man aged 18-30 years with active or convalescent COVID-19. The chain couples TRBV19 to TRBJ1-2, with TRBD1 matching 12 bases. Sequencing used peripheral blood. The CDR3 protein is CASSNLMGQGANYGYTF. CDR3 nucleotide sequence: TGTGCCAGTAGTAATCTTATGGGACAGGGGGCAAACTATGGCTACACCTTC.